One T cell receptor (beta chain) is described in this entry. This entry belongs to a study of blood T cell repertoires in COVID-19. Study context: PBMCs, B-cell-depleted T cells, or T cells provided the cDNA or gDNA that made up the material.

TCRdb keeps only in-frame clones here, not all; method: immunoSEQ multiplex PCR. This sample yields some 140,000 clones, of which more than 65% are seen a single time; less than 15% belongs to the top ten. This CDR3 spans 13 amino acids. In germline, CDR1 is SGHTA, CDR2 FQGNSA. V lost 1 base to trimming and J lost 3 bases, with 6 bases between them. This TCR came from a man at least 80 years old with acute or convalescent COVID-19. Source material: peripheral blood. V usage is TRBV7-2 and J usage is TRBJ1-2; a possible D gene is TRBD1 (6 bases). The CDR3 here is CASSLDRDYGYTF. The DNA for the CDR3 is TGTGCCAGCAGCTTAGACAGGGACTATGGCTACACCTTC. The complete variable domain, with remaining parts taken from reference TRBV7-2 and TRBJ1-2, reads GAGVSQSPSNKVTEKGKDVELRCDPISGHTALYWYRQSLGQGLEFLIYFQGNSAPDKSGLPSDRFSAERTGGSVSTLTIQRTQQEDSAVYLCASSLDRDYGYTFGSGTRLTVV.